One sample yielded the 3 T cell receptor beta chains listed below, sequenced in a study of chemoradiotherapy in HPV16-positive cancers. TCRdb's copy holds only in-frame clones and misses some; the assay was immunoSEQ multiplex PCR. The sample has some 29,000 clones; about 93% are singletons. Sequencing was performed on blood, taken from a patient who underwent chemoradiotherapy. The receptors come from a human donor with HPV-associated anogenital cancer.

The V gene is TRBV14, the J gene TRBJ2-5, with D perhaps matching TRBD2 (6 bases). Trimming took off 4 bases at V and 4 bases at J, with 16 bases between the two ends. Germline assignment: CDR1 SGHDN and CDR2 FVKESK. There are 15 residues in the CDR3. CDR3 nucleotides: TGTGCCAGCAGCCTAACGACTAGTGTCATAGAGACCCAGTACTTC. Protein sequence: CASSLTTSVIETQYF. The whole variable domain, filled in from reference TRBV14 and TRBJ2-5, reads EAGVTQFPSHSVIEKGQTVTLRCDPISGHDNLYWYRRVMGKEIKFLLHFVKESKQDESGMPNNRFLAERTGGTYSTLKVQPAELEDSGVYFCASSLTTSVIETQYFGPGTRLLVL.

The J gene is TRBJ2-7, the V gene TRBV13; 7 bases agree with TRBD2. Germline values: CDR1 PRHDT, CDR2 FYEKMQ (reference sequence). V was clipped by 5 bases and J by 4 bases; unmatched bases: 11. This CDR3 spans 15 amino acids. Here the CDR3 reads CASSPRTRRGYEQYF. In nucleotides, the CDR3 is TGTGCCAGCAGCCCCCGGACTAGAAGGGGATACGAGCAGTACTTC.

V usage is TRBV25-1 and J usage is TRBJ1-2; perhaps TRBD1 as D (5 bases). CDR1 is MGHDK and CDR2 is SYGVNS in the germline V gene. V lost 4 bases and J lost 3, with 15 bases in between. This CDR3 comprises 15 residues. This chain's CDR3 is CASSGMGQGDYGYTF. The CDR3 DNA follows: TGTGCCAGCAGTGGAATGGGCCAAGGGGACTATGGCTACACCTTC.